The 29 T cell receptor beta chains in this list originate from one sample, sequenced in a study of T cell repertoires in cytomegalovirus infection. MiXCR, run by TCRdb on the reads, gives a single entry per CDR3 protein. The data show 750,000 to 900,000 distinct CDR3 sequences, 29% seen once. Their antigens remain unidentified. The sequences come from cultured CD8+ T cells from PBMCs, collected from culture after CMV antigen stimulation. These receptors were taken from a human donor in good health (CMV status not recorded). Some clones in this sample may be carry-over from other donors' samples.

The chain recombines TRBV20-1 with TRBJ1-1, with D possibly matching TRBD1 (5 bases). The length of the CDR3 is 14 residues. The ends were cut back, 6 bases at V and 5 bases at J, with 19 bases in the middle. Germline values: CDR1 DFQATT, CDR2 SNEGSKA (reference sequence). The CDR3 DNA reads TGCAGTGCCCCGGGGGGGGGAGGTGGGACTGAAGCTTTCTTT. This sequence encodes CSAPGGGGGTEAFF.

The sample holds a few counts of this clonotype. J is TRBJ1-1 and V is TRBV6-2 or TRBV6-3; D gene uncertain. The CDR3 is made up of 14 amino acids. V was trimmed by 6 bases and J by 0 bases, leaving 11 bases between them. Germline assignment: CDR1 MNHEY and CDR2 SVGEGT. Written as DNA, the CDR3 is TGTGCCAGCAGCCGGTATCGTATGAACACTGAAGCTTTCTTT. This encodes CASSRYRMNTEAFF.

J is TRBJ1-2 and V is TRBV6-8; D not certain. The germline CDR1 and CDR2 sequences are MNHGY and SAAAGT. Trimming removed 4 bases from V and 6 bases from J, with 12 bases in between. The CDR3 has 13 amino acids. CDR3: CASSSGPANGYTF. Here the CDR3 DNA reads TGTGCCAGCAGTTCAGGACCGGCCAATGGCTACACCTTC.

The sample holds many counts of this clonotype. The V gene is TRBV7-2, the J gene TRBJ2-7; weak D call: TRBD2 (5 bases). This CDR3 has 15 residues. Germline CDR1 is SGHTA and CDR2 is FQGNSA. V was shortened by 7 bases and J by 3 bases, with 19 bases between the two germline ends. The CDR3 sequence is CASNLGSLGYYEQYF. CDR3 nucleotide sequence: TGTGCCAGCAACTTGGGGAGCCTGGGCTACTACGAGCAGTACTTC.

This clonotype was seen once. In nucleotides, the CDR3 is TGTGCCAGCAGTGAACGGGCGAGCTCCTATAATTCACCCCTCCACTTT. Protein: CASSERASSYNSPLHF. The gene calls are TRBV2 and TRBJ1-6; the D is unclear. The CDR3 covers 16 residues. Germline V gives CDR1 SNHLY, CDR2 FYNNEI. V was clipped by 2 bases and J by 0 bases, with 8 bases between them.

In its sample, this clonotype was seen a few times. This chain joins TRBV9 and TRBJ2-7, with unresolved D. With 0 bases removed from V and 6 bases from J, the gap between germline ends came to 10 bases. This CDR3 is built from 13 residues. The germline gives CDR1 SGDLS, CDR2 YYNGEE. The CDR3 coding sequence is TGTGCCAGCAGCGTAGGTACCGAAGGCGAGCAGTACGTC. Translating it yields CASSVGTEGEQYV.

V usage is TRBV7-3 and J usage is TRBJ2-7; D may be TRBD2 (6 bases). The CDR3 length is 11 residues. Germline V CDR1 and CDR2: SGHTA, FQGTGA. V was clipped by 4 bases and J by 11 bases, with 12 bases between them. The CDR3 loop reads CASSSGTGEYF. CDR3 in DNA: TGTGCCAGCAGCTCTGGGACGGGAGAGTACTTC. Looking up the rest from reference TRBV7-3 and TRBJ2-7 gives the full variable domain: GAGVSQTPSNKVTEKGKYVELRCDPISGHTALYWYRQSLGQGPEFLIYFQGTGAADDSGLPNDRFFAVRPEGSVSTLKIQRTERGDSAVYLCASSSGTGEYFGPGTRLTVT.

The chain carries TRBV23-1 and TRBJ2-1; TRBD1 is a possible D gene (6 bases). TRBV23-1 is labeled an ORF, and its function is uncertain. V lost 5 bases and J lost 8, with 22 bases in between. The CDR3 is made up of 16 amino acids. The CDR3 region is CASSTSTGLTGDEQFF. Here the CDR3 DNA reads TGCGCCAGCAGTACCTCGACAGGTCTCACCGGGGATGAGCAGTTCTTC.

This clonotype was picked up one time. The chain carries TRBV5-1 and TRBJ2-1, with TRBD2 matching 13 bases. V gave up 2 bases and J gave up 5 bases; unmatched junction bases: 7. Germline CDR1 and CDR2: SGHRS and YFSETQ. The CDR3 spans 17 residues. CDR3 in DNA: TGCGCCAGCAGCTTAAGACTAGCGGGGGGCTTCAACAATGAGCAGTTCTTC. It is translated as CASSLRLAGGFNNEQFF.

This chain's CDR3 is CASSLGLSGYYEQYF. The CDR3 region has the DNA TGTGCCAGCAGCTTAGGCCTCTCGGGCTACTACGAGCAGTACTTC. The chain has TRBV13 and TRBJ2-7; D is unresolved. The germline V gene has CDR1 PRHDT and CDR2 FYEKMQ (reference sequence). With 0 bases removed from V and 3 bases from J, the gap between germline ends came to 12 bases. CDR3 size: 15 residues.

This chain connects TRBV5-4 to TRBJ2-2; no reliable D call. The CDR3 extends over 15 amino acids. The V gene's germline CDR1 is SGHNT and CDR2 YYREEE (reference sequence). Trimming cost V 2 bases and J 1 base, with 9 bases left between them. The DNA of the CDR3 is TGTGCCAGCAGCTTAGCCACAATGAACACCGGGGAGCTGTTTTTT. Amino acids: CASSLATMNTGELFF.

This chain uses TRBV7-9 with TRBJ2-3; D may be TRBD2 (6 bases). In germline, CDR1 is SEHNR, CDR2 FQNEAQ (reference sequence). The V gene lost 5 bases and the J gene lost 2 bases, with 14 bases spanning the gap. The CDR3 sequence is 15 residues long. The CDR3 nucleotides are TGTGCCAGCAGCCCGCCGGGACTCGACACAGATACGCAGTATTTT. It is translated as CASSPPGLDTDTQYF. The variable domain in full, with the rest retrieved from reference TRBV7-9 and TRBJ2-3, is DTGVSQNPRHKITKRGQNVTFRCDPISEHNRLYWYRQTLGQGPEFLTYFQNEAQLEKSRLLSDRFSAERPKGSFSTLEIQRTEQGDSAMYLCASSPPGLDTDTQYFGPGTRLTVL.

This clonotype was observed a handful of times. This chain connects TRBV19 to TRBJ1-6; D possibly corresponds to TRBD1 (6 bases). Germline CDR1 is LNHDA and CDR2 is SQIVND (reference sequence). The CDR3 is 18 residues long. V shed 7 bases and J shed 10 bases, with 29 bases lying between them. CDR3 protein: CASTEVEYGGPGRSPLHF. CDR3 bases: TGTGCCAGTACCGAGGTTGAATATGGGGGGCCAGGACGGTCACCCCTCCACTTT.

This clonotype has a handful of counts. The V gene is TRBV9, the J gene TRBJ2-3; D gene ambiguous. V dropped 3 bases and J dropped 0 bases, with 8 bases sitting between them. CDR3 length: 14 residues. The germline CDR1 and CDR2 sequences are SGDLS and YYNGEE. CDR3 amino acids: CASSDDISTDTQYF. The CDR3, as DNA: TGTGCCAGCAGCGATGACATCAGCACAGATACGCAGTATTTT.

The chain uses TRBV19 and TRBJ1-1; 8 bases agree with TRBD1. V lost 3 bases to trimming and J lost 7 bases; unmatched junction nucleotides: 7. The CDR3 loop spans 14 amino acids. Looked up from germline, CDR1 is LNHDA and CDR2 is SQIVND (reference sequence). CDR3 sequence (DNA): TGTGCCAGTAGTATCACAGGGGGACCAAATGAAGCTTTCTTT. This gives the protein CASSITGGPNEAFF.

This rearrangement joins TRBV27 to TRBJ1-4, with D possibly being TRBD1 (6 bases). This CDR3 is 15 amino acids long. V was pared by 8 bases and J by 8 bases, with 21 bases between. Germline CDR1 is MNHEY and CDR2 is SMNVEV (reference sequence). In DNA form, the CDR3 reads TGTGCCAGCGCCCGGGGGGCAGGCGTAGGGGAAAAACTGTTTTTT. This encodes CASARGAGVGEKLFF.

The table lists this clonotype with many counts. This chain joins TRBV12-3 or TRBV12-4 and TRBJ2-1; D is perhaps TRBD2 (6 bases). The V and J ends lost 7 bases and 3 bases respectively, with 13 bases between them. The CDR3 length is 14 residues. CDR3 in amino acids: CASKGRGFYNEQFF. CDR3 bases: TGTGCCAGCAAAGGACGGGGGTTCTACAATGAGCAGTTCTTC.

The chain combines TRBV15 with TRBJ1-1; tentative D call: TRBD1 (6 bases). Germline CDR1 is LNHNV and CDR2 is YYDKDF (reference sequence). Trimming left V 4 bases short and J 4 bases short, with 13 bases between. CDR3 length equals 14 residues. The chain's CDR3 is CATSTEGGSTEAFF. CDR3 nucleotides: TGTGCCACCAGCACGGAGGGGGGTAGCACTGAAGCTTTCTTT.

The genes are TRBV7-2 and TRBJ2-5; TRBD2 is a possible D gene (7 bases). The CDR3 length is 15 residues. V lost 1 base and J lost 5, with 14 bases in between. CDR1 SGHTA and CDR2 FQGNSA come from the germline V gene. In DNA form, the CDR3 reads TGTGCCAGCAGCTTAGAGGGGGGGGTAACTGAGACCCAGTACTTC. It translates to CASSLEGGVTETQYF.

DNA of the CDR3: TGTGCCAGCTCACCACCAACAGGGGATTATAGCAATCAGCCCCAGCATTTT. Translated, it gives CASSPPTGDYSNQPQHF. The chain is built from TRBV18 and TRBJ1-5; 7 bases are a match to TRBD1. The CDR3 covers 17 residues. J gave up 0 bases and V 0 bases, and 5 bases lay outside the gene matches. Germline-derived CDR1 and CDR2 are KGHSH and LQKENI. Full variable domain (remainder filled in from reference TRBV18 and TRBJ1-5): NAGVMQNPRHLVRRRGQEARLRCSPMKGHSHVYWYRQLPEEGLKFMVYLQKENIIDESGMPKERFSAEFPKEGPSILRIQQVVRGDSAAYFCASSPPTGDYSNQPQHFGDGTRLSIL.

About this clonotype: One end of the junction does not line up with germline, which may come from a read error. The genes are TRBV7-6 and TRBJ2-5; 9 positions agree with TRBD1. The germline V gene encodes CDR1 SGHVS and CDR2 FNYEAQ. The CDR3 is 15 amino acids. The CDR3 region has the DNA TGTGCTAGCAGCGCGGGACAGGGCCGTTTAGAGACCCAGTACTTC. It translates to CASSAGQGRLETQYF.

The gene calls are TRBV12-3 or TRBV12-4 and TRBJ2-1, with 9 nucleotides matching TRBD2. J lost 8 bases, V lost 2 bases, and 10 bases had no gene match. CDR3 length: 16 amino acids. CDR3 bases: TGTGCCAGCAGTTTAAAGCGGGGGGTGCCACTCGATGAGCAGTTCTTC. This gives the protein CASSLKRGVPLDEQFF.

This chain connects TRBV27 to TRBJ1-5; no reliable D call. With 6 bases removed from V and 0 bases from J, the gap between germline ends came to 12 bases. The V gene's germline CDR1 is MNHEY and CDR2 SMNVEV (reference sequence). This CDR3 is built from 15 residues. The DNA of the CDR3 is TGTGCCAGCAGGGGTTTGGGAGATAGCAATCAGCCCCAGCATTTT. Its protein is CASRGLGDSNQPQHF.

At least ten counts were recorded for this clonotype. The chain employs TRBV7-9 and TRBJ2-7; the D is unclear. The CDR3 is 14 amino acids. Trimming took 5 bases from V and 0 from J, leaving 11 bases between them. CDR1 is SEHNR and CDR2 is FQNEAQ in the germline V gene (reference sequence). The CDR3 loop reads CASSPPFSSYEQYF. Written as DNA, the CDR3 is TGTGCCAGCAGCCCCCCGTTTAGCTCCTACGAGCAGTACTTC.

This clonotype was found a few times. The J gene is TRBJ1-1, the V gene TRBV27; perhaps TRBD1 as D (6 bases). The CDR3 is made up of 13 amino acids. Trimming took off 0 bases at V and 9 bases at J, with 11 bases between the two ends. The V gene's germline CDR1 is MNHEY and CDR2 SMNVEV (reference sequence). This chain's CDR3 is CASSLSRGSKAFF. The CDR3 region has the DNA TGTGCCAGCAGTTTATCTAGGGGGTCCAAAGCTTTCTTT.

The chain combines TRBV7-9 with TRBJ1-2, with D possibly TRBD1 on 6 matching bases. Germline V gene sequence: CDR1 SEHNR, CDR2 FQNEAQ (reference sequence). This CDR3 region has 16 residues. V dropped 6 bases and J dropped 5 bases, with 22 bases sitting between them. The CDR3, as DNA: TGTGCCAGCAGTTTCCTCGGCCTGGGACAACAATATGGCTACACCTTC. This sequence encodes CASSFLGLGQQYGYTF.

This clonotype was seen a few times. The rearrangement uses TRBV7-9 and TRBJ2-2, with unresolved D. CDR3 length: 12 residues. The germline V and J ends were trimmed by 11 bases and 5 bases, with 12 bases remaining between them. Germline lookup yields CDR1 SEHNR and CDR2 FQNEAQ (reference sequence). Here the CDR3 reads CAALRWTGELFF. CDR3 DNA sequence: TGTGCCGCCCTCCGGTGGACCGGGGAGCTGTTTTTT.

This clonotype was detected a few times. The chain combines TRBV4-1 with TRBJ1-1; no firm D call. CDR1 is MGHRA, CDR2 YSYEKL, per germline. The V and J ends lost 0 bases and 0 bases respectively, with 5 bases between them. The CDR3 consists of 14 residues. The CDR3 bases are TGCGCCAGCAGCCAAGAATTGGTGAACACTGAAGCTTTCTTT. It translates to CASSQELVNTEAFF.

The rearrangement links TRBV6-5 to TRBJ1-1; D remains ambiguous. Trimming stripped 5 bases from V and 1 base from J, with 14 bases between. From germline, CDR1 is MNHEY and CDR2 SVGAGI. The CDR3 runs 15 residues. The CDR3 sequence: CASSDEGRGNTEAFF. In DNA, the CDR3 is TGTGCCAGCAGTGACGAAGGACGGGGGAACACTGAAGCTTTCTTT.